A single TCR beta chain is shown here with its context. Antigen unknown. The source of the sample is a study of T cells in localized non-small cell lung cancer. Study-wide findings and caveats: Within adjacent lung there appeared a median approximately 58 of the top 100 tumor clones. Heterogeneity stays possible, as sequencing covered only one tumor region. Uninvolved adjacent lung had more T cell clonality than any other tissue, topping tumor.

Profiled with immunoSEQ multiplex PCR; TCRdb holds only in-frame clones, not every one. The sample shows about 3,500 clones, 25% to 35% of them seen only once. The source is a man between 40 and 75 years old with stage I lung adenocarcinoma. The sequencing used lung tumor tissue, collected before any cancer treatment.

The CDR3 sequence is CAWSVEGADGYTF. CDR3 DNA sequence: TGTGCCTGGAGTGTAGAGGGGGCGGATGGCTACACCTTC. This chain connects TRBV30 to TRBJ1-2, with 7 bases identical to TRBD1. CDR3 size: 13 residues. V lost 0 bases to trimming and J lost 6 bases; unmatched junction nucleotides: 4. Germline V CDR1 and CDR2: GTSNPN, SVGIG (reference sequence).